The T cell receptor (beta chain) under discussion was sequenced for a study of lymphopenia after photon versus proton radiotherapy. Study-wide results and caveats: A bigger post-nadir fall in TCR diversity correlated inversely with survival time in deceased patients. Authors raise, but do not show, better survival with proton therapy.

CDR3 length: 12 amino acids. The germline gives CDR1 SQVTM, CDR2 ANQGSEA. V lost 8 bases and J 11 bases, leaving 21 bases between the germline ends. Here immunoSEQ multiplex PCR was the method, and the copy in TCRdb shows in-frame clones only, minus some. The sample holds tens of thousands of clones, approximately 86% seen once. On this clone itself: The antigen is undetermined.

The material was peripheral blood, obtained from a patient treated with proton-based radiotherapy. The clonotype comes from a woman aged 70 to 79 with pancreatic cancer. Some clones in this sample may be carry-over from other donors' samples. The chain carries TRBV29-1 and TRBJ1-2, with D unresolved. The CDR3 spells CSTQVGVEKYTF. The CDR3 DNA sequence: TGCAGCACTCAAGTTGGAGTCGAAAAGTACACCTTC.